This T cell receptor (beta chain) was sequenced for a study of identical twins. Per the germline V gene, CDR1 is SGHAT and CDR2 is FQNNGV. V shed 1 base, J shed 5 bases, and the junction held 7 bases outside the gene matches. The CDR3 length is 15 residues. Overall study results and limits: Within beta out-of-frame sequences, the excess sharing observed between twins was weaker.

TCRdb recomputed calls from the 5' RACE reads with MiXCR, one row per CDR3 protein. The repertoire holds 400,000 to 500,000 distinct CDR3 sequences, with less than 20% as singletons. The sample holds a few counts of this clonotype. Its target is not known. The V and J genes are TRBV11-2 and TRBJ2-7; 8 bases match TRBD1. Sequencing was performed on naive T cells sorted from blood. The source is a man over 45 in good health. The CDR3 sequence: CASSLVRTGRHEQYF. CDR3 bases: TGTGCCAGCAGCTTAGTCCGGACAGGGCGACACGAGCAGTACTTC. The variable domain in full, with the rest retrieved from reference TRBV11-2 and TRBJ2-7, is EAGVAQSPRYKIIEKRQSVAFWCNPISGHATLYWYQQILGQGPKLLIQFQNNGVVDDSQLPKDRFSAERLKGVDSTLKIQPAKLEDSAVYLCASSLVRTGRHEQYFGPGTRLTVT.